The clone carrying this T cell receptor beta chain was observed a handful of times. The sample belongs to a study of OX40 agonist ivuxolimab in advanced cancers. The CDR3 totals 16 residues. The J segment lost 4 bases and the V segment lost 3 bases, leaving 4 bases of the junction unmatched. Per the germline V gene, CDR1 is SNHLY and CDR2 is FYNNEI. Sequencing used immunoSEQ multiplex PCR; TCRdb keeps in-frame clones, though not all of them. The data contain around 48,000 clones, over 80% of them singletons. The J gene is TRBJ2-2, the V gene TRBV2, with TRBD2 identical over 11 bases. The source was CD4+ or CD8+ T cells sorted from blood, collected in a trial of the OX40 agonist ivuxolimab. The clonotype was recovered from an adult with an advanced solid tumor such as melanoma, head and neck, liver or kidney cancer. The CDR3 reads CASSEVAGGFTGELFF. CDR3 coding DNA: TGTGCCAGCAGTGAGGTAGCGGGGGGGTTCACCGGGGAGCTGTTTTTT.